The rows below give T cell receptor beta chains drawn from one sample of a study of human T cells and chemical hapten exposure. A single record per CDR3 protein comes from TCRdb applying MiXCR to the RACE reads. The repertoire holds more than 75,000 distinct CDR3 sequences, with 8.6% as singletons. The sample comprised whole blood. These receptors were obtained from a male donor in good health. Some clones in this sample may be carry-over from other donors' samples. Each CDR3 is given with its conserved first and last residue. Fields, in order: clone size, D gene, V gene, J gene, CDR3 protein, CDR3 DNA. The D gene is left open where the match is weak. Expanded clones get a size class; other rows say once, few or many, or leave the size out.

size: few
D: TRBD1
V: TRBV20-1
J: TRBJ2-7
CDR3: CSARVVGQGGEQYF
DNA: TGCAGTGCTAGAGTGGTGGGACAGGGTGGCGAGCAGTACTTC

size: many
D: TRBD1
V: TRBV6-6
J: TRBJ1-5
CDR3: CASSYSGRGYSQPQHF
DNA: TGTGCCAGCAGTTACTCTGGCAGGGGGTATAGTCAGCCCCAGCATTTT

size: many
D: -
V: TRBV20-1
J: TRBJ2-7
CDR3: CSARFEGLYEQYF
DNA: TGCAGTGCTAGATTCGAGGGGCTTTACGAGCAGTACTTC

size: few
D: -
V: TRBV5-1
J: TRBJ2-3
CDR3: CASSLAKPRTDTQYF
DNA: TGCGCCAGCAGCTTGGCTAAGCCGCGCACAGATACGCAGTATTTT

size: many
D: TRBD2
V: TRBV29-1
J: TRBJ2-1
CDR3: CSVEGGESYNEQFF
DNA: TGCAGCGTTGAGGGGGGGGAGTCCTACAATGAGCAGTTCTTC

size: -
D: -
V: TRBV7-9
J: TRBJ1-1
CDR3: CASSLHGNTEAFF
DNA: TGTGCCAGCAGCTTACACGGGAACACTGAAGCTTTCTTT

size: -
D: TRBD1
V: TRBV10-3
J: TRBJ2-7
CDR3: CAISDRDRGREQYF
DNA: TGTGCCATCAGTGATAGGGACAGGGGGCGCGAGCAGTACTTC

size: -
D: -
V: TRBV21-1
J: TRBJ1-5
CDR3: CASSKAPAAIHNQPQHF
DNA: TGTGCCAGCAGCAAAGCCCCGGCGGCAATCCACAATCAGCCCCAGCATTTT

size: few
D: TRBD1
V: TRBV7-3
J: TRBJ1-1
CDR3: CASSSTGQGSLDTEAFF
DNA: TGTGCCAGCAGCTCGACAGGGCAGGGGAGTTTGGACACTGAAGCTTTCTTT

size: -
D: -
V: TRBV20-1
J: TRBJ1-4
CDR3: CSARRFTGLWEKLFF
DNA: TGCAGTGCTAGGAGGTTTACAGGGTTATGGGAAAAACTGTTTTTT

size: many
D: -
V: TRBV12-3/TRBV12-4
J: TRBJ2-5
CDR3: CASSEGVAQYF
DNA: TGTGCCAGCAGTGAAGGGGTGGCCCAGTACTTC

size: many
D: -
V: TRBV6-6
J: TRBJ1-5
CDR3: CASSSSGIPSNQPQHF
DNA: TGTGCCAGCAGCTCCTCCGGGATTCCGAGCAATCAGCCCCAGCATTTT

size: -
D: -
V: TRBV24-1
J: TRBJ1-5
CDR3: CATQASGNINQPQHF
DNA: TGTGCCACTCAGGCATCCGGGAATATCAATCAGCCCCAGCATTTT

size: few
D: -
V: TRBV6-4
J: TRBJ1-1
CDR3: CASSVRLGGTEAFF
DNA: TGTGCCAGCAGTGTCCGACTAGGCGGGACTGAAGCTTTCTTT

size: few
D: -
V: TRBV2
J: TRBJ1-1
CDR3: CASTTRDRDTEAFF
DNA: TGTGCCAGCACCACCAGGGACCGGGACACTGAAGCTTTCTTT

size: -
D: TRBD1
V: TRBV7-2
J: TRBJ1-6
CDR3: CASSLATGGGSPLHF
DNA: TGTGCCAGCAGCTTGGCGACAGGGGGCGGTTCACCCCTCCACTTT

size: many
D: -
V: TRBV11-2
J: TRBJ2-7
CDR3: CASSLVGGPLAYEQYF
DNA: TGTGCCAGCAGCTTAGTCGGTGGACCACTAGCCTACGAGCAGTACTTC

size: many
D: TRBD1
V: TRBV7-3
J: TRBJ1-1
CDR3: CASSPRQGDEAFF
DNA: TGTGCCAGCAGCCCTCGACAGGGGGATGAAGCTTTCTTT

size: -
D: TRBD1
V: TRBV2
J: TRBJ2-6
CDR3: CASIDTGGTAYSGANVLTF
DNA: TGTGCCAGCATTGACACTGGTGGGACAGCATACTCTGGGGCCAACGTCCTGACTTTC

size: few
D: TRBD1
V: TRBV28
J: TRBJ1-2
CDR3: CASNPDRGNYGYTF
DNA: TGTGCCAGCAATCCAGACAGGGGAAACTATGGCTACACCTTC

size: few
D: -
V: TRBV4-3
J: TRBJ2-6
CDR3: CASSQDFPGDSGANVLTF
DNA: TGCGCCAGCAGCCAAGATTTTCCAGGGGACTCTGGGGCCAACGTCCTGACTTTC

size: few
D: TRBD1
V: TRBV6-5
J: TRBJ1-1
CDR3: CASFRGTGAIPAFF
DNA: TGTGCCAGTTTTCGAGGGACAGGAGCGATTCCAGCTTTCTTT

size: few
D: TRBD2
V: TRBV27
J: TRBJ2-6
CDR3: CASSLLAGVGANVLTF
DNA: TGTGCCAGCAGTTTATTAGCGGGAGTTGGGGCCAACGTCCTGACTTTC

size: many
D: -
V: TRBV10-3
J: TRBJ1-5
CDR3: CAISSEGNQPQHF
DNA: TGTGCCATCAGTTCAGAAGGGAATCAGCCCCAGCATTTT

size: few
D: TRBD1
V: TRBV5-1
J: TRBJ2-3
CDR3: CASSTGGAPLASTDTQYF
DNA: TGCGCCAGCAGTACAGGGGGCGCCCCCCTCGCTAGCACAGATACGCAGTATTTT